Sequencing of this T cell receptor beta chain was carried out in a study of technical replicates of blood from several donors. Germline assignment: CDR1 LGHNA and CDR2 YNFKEQ. The CDR3 runs 16 residues. On this clone: One end of the junction is discordant with germline, which a read error may explain.

The repertoire was sequenced with immunoSEQ multiplex PCR; TCRdb's copy has only in-frame clones and lacks some. The sample lists about 80,000 clones; approximately 93% were seen once. This chain uses TRBV4-2 with TRBJ1-1; D might be TRBD1 (5 bases). The sequencing sample was made of T cells isolated from PBMCs. The clonotype was recovered from a human donor in good health. The CDR3 DNA sequence: TGTGCCAGCAGCCCCGGGACCGGGAGAATGAGCACTGAAGCCTTCTTT. It is translated as CASSPGTGRMSTEAFF.